The clone carrying this T cell receptor beta chain appeared many times. This record comes from a study of T cells after yellow fever vaccination. Trimming stripped 5 bases from V and 8 bases from J, with 21 bases between. The CDR3 length is 15 residues. Germline CDR1 reads SGHTA; CDR2 reads FQGNSA. MiXCR, applied by TCRdb to the 5' RACE reads, yields one record per CDR3 protein. The sample lists some 320,000 distinct CDR3 sequences, 8.5% to 10% occurring once. The sequence was collected from a young man who received the YFV17D yellow fever vaccine. Sequences were derived from PBMCs, sampled on the day of the first yellow fever vaccination. The chain links TRBV7-2 to TRBJ1-2; tentative D call: TRBD1 (5 bases). CDR3 region: CASSPTGTDSMGYTF. The CDR3, as DNA: TGTGCCAGCAGCCCAACCGGGACCGATTCTATGGGCTACACCTTC.